Sequencing of this T cell receptor (beta chain) was carried out in a study of blood T cell repertoires in COVID-19. This clone was found once. Different DNA sequences within this sample yield the same CDR3. Repertoires were generated with immunoSEQ multiplex PCR, while TCRdb's copy carries only in-frame clones and drops some. The sample holds roughly 100,000 clones; roughly 87% are singletons and the top ten take roughly 5.2%. CDR1 SGHDT and CDR2 YYEEEE come from the germline V gene. The J segment lost 5 bases and the V segment lost 3 bases, leaving 3 bases of the junction unmatched. There are 14 residues in the CDR3.

The chain employs TRBV5-6 and TRBJ2-5, with 11 bases fitting TRBD2. The specimen sequenced was peripheral blood. The origin of this receptor is a woman aged 45-65 years with COVID-19, enrolled during active disease. For the CDR3, the DNA is TGTGCCAGCAGCTCCCTAGCGGGGGGTGAGACCCAGTACTTC. This codes for CASSSLAGGETQYF.